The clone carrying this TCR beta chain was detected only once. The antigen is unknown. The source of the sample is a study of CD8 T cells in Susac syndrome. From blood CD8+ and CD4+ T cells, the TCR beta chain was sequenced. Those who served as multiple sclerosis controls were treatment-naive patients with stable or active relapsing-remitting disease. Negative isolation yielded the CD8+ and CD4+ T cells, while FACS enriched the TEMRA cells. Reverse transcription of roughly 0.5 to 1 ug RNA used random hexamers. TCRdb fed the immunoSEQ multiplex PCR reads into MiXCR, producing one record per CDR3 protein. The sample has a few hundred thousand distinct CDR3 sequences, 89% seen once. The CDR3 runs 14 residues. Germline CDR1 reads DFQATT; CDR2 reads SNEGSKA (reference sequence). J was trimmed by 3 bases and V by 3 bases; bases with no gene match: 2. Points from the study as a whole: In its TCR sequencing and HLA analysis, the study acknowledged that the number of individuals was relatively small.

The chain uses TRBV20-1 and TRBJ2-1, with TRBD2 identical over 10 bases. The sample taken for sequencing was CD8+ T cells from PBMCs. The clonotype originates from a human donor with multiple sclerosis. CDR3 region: CSARLAGDYNEQFF. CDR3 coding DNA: TGCAGTGCTAGGCTAGCGGGGGACTACAATGAGCAGTTCTTC.